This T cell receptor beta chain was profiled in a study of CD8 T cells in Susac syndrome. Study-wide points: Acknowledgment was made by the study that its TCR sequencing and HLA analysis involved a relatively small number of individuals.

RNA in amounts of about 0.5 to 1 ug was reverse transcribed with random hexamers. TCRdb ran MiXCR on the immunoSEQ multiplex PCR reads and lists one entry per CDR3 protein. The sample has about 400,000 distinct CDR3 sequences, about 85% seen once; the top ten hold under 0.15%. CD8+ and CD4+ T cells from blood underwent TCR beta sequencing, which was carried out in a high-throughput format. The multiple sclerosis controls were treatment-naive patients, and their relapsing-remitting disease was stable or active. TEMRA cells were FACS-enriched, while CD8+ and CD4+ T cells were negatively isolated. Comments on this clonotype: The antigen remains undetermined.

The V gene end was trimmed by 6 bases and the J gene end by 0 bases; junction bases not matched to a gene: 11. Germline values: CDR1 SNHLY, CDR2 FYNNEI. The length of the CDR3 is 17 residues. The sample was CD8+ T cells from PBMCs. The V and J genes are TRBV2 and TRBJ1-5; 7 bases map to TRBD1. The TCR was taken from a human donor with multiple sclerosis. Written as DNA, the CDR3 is TGTGCCAGCAGCGATAACCATTGGGACAGTAGCAATCAGCCCCAGCATTTT. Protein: CASSDNHWDSSNQPQHF.